This T cell receptor (beta chain) was identified in a study of T cells after yellow fever vaccination. Study-wide background: SMART-Seq v4 Ultra Low Input prepared libraries from low-cell fractions.

Whole-study results and caveats: In post-booster samples, most primary-vaccination clones reappeared (around 95% CD4, nearly 90% CD8). A secondary response was less intense yet reached its peak sooner, at day 5 versus 15.

The V gene lost 7 bases and the J gene lost 1 base, with 13 bases spanning the gap. The CDR3 sequence is 15 residues long. This clonotype was found a few times. What it binds is not known. Synthesis of TCR cDNA relied on 5'RACE template switching, which attached a universal primer site and UMIs. MiXCR was run by TCRdb on the 5' RACE reads, yielding one entry per CDR3 protein. The table records fewer than 450,000 distinct CDR3 sequences, approximately 8% of them present only once. The clonotype comes from a man aged 18 to 29 who received the YFV17D yellow fever vaccine. The V and J genes are TRBV12-3 or TRBV12-4 and TRBJ2-2, with D maybe TRBD1 (5 bases). This material consisted of PBMCs, taken roughly 47 days after the first yellow fever vaccination. CDR3 sequence (DNA): TGTGCCAGCACCTTAGGGGTTCGGAACACCGGGGAGCTGTTTTTT. Protein sequence: CASTLGVRNTGELFF.